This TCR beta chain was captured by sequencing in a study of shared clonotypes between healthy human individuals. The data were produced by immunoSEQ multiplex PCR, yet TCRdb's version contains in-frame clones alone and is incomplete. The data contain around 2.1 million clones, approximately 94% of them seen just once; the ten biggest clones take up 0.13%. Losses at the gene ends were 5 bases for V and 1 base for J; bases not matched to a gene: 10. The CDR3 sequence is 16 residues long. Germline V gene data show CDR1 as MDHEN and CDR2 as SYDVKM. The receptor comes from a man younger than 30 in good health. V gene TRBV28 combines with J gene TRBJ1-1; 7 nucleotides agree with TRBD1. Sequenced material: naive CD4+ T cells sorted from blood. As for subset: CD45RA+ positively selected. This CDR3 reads CASSPPGQLENTEAFF. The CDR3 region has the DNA TGTGCCAGCAGTCCCCCGGGACAGCTTGAGAACACTGAAGCTTTCTTT.